The table lists the clone carrying this TCR beta chain with a few counts. Its antigen remains unidentified. These data come from a study of beta chain features in type 1 diabetes. Per donor, one heparinised blood draw averaged approximately 120 mL. Study-wide results and caveats: When Type 1 diabetes patients were examined, their TCRB CDR3s proved moderately but significantly shorter in all four CD4+ subsets. Within the patient group, naive, central memory and Treg TCRB repertoires appeared more similar to each other than within healthy donors. Possible PCR preference for shorter templates applied equally to patients and controls.

Reverse transcribing all isolated RNA meant expressed TCRB transcripts were sequenced. The protocol was immunoSEQ multiplex PCR, while the TCRdb copy is restricted to in-frame clones and leaves out a portion. The sample holds 390,000 or so clones, approximately 14% seen once. Germline loops: CDR1 MGHDK, CDR2 SYGVNS. This CDR3 has 14 amino acids. V dropped 6 bases and J dropped 6; count of bases not matched to a gene: 3. Sequences were obtained from naive CD4+ T cells from blood. The chain has TRBV25-1 and TRBJ1-6; 9 nucleotides align to TRBD1. The clonotype originates from a man younger than 45 in good health. DNA of the CDR3: TGTGCCAGCAGCCAGACAGGGGGTAATTCACCCCTCCACTTT. Translating gives CASSQTGGNSPLHF.